This TCR beta chain was observed in a study of control samples from healthy donors and cancer patients. On this clone: The same CDR3 also results from other DNA sequences found in this sample.

The table came from immunoSEQ multiplex PCR; TCRdb's copy has only in-frame clones and leaves some out. The sample has around 94,000 clones, 90% seen once. Per the germline V gene, CDR1 is SGHRS and CDR2 is YFSETQ. The CDR3 consists of 17 residues. V was clipped by 4 bases and J by 0 bases; unmatched bases: 5. Sequencing input: blood. This rearrangement joins TRBV5-1 to TRBJ1-6, with TRBD1 matching 9 bases. The TCR originated in a woman aged 18-35 years in good health. The DNA of the CDR3 is TGCGCCAGCAGCCGCCGGACAGGGGACTCCTATAATTCACCCCTCCACTTT. This encodes CASSRRTGDSYNSPLHF.